This T cell receptor beta chain was captured in a study of cytomegalovirus exposure and HLA in healthy donors. This CDR3 comprises 13 residues. V was clipped by 5 bases and J by 5 bases, with 12 bases between them. Germline CDR1 SGHVS, CDR2 FNYEAQ. A multiplex PCR was run with 60 Vbeta primers and 13 Jbeta primers. The table came from immunoSEQ multiplex PCR; TCRdb's copy has only in-frame clones and leaves some out. The sample contains some 150,000 clones, around 66% of which appear only once. This TCR derives from a woman younger than 45 in good health and CMV-seropositive. Source material: PBMCs. The chain uses TRBV7-6 and TRBJ2-5; D is perhaps TRBD2 (5 bases). The CDR3 region is CASSVIRGETQYF. Written as DNA, the CDR3 is TGTGCCAGCAGCGTAATTCGGGGTGAGACCCAGTACTTC.